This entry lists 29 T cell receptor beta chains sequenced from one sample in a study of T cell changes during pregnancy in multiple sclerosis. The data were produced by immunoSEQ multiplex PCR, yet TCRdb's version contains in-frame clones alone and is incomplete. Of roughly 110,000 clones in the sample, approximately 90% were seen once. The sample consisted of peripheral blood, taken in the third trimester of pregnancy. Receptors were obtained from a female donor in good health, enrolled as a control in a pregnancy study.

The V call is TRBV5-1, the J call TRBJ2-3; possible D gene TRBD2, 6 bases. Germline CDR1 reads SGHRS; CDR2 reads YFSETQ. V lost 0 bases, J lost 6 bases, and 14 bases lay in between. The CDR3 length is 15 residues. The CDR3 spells CASSLAGGMGDTQYF. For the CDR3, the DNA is TGCGCCAGCAGCTTGGCCGGCGGGATGGGGGATACGCAGTATTTT. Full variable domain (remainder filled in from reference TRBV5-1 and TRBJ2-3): KAGVTQTPRYLIKTRGQQVTLSCSPISGHRSVSWYQQTPGQGLQFLFEYFSETQRNKGNFPGRFSGRQFSNSRSEMNVSTLELGDSALYLCASSLAGGMGDTQYFGPGTRLTVL.

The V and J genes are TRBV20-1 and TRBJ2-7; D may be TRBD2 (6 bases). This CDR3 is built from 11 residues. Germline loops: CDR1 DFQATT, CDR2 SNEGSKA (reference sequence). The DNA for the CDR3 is TGCAGCGTCCGACTAGCCTACGAGCAGTACTTC. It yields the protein CSVRLAYEQYF.

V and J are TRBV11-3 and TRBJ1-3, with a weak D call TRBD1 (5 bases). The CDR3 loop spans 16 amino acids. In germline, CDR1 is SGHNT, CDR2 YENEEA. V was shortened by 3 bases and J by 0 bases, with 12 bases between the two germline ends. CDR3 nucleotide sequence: TGTGCCAGCAGCTTTGACAGTACCCCCTCTGGAAACACCATATATTTT. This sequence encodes CASSFDSTPSGNTIYF.

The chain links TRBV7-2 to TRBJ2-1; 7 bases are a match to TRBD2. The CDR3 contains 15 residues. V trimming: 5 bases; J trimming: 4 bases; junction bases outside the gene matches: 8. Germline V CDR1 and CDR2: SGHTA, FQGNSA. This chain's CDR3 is CASSPEWGGYNEQFF. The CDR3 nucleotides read TGTGCCAGCAGCCCCGAGTGGGGGGGGTACAATGAGCAGTTCTTC.

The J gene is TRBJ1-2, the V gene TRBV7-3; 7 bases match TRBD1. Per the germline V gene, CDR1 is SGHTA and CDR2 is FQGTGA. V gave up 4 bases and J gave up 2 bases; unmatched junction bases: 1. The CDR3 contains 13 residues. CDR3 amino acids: CASSSGQNYGYTF. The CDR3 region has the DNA TGTGCCAGCAGCTCGGGACAGAACTATGGCTACACCTTC.

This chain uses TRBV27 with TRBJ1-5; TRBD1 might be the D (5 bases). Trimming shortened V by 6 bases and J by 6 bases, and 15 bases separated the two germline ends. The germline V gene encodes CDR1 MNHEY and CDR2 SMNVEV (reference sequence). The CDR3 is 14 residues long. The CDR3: CASSSQGVLQPQHF. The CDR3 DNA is TGTGCCAGCAGCAGTCAGGGTGTCCTTCAGCCCCAGCATTTT.

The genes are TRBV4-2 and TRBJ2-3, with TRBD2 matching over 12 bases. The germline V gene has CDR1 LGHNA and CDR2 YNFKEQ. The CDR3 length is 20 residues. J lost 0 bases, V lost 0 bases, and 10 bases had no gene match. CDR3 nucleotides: TGTGCCAGCAGCCAAGATCGGGGCGCTAGCGGGGGGGCTAGCACAGATACGCAGTATTTT. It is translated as CASSQDRGASGGASTDTQYF.

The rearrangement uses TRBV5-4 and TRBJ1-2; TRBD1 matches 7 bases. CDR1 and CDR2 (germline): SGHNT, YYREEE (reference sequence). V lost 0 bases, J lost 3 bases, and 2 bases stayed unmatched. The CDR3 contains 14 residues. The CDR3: CASSLGDRDYGYTF. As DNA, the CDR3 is TGTGCCAGCAGCTTGGGTGACAGGGACTATGGCTACACCTTC.

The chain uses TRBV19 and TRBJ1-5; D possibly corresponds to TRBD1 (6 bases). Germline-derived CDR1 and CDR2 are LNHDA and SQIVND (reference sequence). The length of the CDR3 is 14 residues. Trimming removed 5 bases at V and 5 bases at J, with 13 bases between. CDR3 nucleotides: TGTGCCAGTAGTGTGGACAGCTCTTATCAGCCCCAGCATTTT. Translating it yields CASSVDSSYQPQHF.

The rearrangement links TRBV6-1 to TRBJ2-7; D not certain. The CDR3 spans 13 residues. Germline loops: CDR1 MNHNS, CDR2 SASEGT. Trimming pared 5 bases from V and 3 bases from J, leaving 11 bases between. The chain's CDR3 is CASSLSPLYEQYF. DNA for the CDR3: TGTGCCAGCAGTCTGAGTCCTCTCTACGAGCAGTACTTC.

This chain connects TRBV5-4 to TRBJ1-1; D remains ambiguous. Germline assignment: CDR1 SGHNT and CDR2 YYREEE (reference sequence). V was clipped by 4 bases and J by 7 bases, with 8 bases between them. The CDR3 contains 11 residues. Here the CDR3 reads CASSAGSEAFF. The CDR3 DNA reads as TGTGCCAGCAGCGCGGGTAGTGAAGCTTTCTTT.

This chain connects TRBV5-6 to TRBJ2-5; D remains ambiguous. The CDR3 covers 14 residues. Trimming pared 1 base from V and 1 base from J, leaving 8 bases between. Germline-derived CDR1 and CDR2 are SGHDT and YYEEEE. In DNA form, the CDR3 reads TGTGCCAGCAGCTTGTATAACAGCCAAGAGACCCAGTACTTC. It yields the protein CASSLYNSQETQYF.

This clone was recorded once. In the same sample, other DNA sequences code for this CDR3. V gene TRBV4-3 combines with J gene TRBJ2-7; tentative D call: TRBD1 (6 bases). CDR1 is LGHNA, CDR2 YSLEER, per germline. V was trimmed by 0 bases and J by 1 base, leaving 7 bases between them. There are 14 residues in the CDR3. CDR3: CASSQDRGSYEQYF. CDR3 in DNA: TGCGCCAGCAGCCAAGACAGGGGATCCTACGAGCAGTACTTC.

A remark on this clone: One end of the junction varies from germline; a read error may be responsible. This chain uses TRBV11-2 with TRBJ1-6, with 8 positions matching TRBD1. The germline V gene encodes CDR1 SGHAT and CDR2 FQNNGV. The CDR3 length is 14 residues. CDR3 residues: CAGSSRTGNSPLHF. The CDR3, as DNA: TGTGCCGGCAGCTCCCGGACAGGGAATTCACCCCTCCACTTT.

The CDR3 is CASSLMYSSYEQYF. The CDR3 coding sequence is TGTGCCAGCAGCTTAATGTACAGTTCCTACGAGCAGTACTTC. The gene calls are TRBV7-2 and TRBJ2-7; D not resolved. CDR1 is SGHTA, CDR2 FQGNSA, per germline. The V end was cut by 2 bases, the J end by 1 base, with 9 bases between. The CDR3 extends over 14 amino acids.

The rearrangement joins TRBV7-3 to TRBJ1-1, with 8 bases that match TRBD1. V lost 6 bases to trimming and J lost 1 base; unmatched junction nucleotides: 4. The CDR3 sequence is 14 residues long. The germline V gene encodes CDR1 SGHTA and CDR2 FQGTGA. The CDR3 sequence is CASRLDRENTEAFF. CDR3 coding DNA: TGTGCCAGCAGGTTGGACAGGGAGAACACTGAAGCTTTCTTT.

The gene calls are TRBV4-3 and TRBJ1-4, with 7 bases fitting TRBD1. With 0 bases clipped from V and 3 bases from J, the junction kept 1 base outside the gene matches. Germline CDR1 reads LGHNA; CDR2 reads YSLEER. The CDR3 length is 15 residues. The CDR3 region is CASSQDQGANEKLFF. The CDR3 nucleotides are TGCGCCAGCAGCCAAGATCAGGGGGCTAATGAAAAACTGTTTTTT.

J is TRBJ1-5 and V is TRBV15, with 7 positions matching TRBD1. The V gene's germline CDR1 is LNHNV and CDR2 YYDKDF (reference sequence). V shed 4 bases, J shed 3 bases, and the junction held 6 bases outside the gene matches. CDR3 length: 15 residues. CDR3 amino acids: CATSTLQGDNQPQHF. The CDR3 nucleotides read TGTGCCACCAGCACTCTCCAGGGGGACAATCAGCCCCAGCATTTT.

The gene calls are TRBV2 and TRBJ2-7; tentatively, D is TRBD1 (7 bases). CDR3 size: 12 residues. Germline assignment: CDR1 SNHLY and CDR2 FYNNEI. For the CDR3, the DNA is TGTGCCAGCAGTGAGGAGGGGGCTCTAACTTGGGTC. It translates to CASSEEGALTWV.

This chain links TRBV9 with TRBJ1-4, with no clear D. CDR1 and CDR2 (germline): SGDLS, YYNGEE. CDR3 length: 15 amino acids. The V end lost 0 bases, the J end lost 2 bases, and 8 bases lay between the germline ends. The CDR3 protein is CASSVDGLTNEKLFF. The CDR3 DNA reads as TGTGCCAGCAGCGTAGACGGGTTGACTAATGAAAAACTGTTTTTT.

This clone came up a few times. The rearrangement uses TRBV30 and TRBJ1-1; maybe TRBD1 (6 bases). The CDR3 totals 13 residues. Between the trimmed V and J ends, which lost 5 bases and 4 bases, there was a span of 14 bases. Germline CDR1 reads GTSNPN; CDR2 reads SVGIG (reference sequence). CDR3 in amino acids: CAWEPRGITEAFF. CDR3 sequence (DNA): TGTGCCTGGGAACCCAGGGGAATCACTGAAGCTTTCTTT.

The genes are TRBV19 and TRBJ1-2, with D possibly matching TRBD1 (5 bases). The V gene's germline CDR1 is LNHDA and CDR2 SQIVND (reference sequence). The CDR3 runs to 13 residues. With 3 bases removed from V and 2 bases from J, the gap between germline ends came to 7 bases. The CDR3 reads CASSMRGNYGYTF. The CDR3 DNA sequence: TGTGCCAGTAGTATGCGGGGCAACTATGGCTACACCTTC. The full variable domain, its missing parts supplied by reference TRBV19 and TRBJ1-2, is DGGITQSPKYLFRKEGQNVTLSCEQNLNHDAMYWYRQDPGQGLRLIYYSQIVNDFQKGDIAEGYSVSREKKESFPLTVTSAQKNPTAFYLCASSMRGNYGYTFGSGTRLTVV.

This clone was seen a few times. In DNA form, the CDR3 reads TGTGCCTGGCACGGGACACGTTATAATTCACCCCTCCACTTT. Its translation: CAWHGTRYNSPLHF. The J gene is TRBJ1-6, the V gene TRBV30; the D gene is possibly TRBD1 (6 bases). The CDR3 is 14 residues long. Trimming removed 5 bases from V and 4 bases from J, with 12 bases in between. Per the germline V gene, CDR1 is GTSNPN and CDR2 is SVGIG (reference sequence).

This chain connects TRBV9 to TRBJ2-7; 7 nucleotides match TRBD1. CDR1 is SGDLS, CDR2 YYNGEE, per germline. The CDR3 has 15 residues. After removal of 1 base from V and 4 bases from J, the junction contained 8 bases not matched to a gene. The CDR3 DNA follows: TGTGCCAGCAGCGTACAAGACAGGGTGTTGTACGAGCAGTACTTC. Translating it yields CASSVQDRVLYEQYF.

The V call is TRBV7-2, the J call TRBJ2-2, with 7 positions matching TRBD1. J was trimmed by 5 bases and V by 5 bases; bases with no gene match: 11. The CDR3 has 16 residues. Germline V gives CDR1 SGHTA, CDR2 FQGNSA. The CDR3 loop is CASSQGDSLNTGELFF. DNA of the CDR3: TGTGCCAGCAGCCAGGGGGACAGTCTCAATACCGGGGAGCTGTTTTTT.

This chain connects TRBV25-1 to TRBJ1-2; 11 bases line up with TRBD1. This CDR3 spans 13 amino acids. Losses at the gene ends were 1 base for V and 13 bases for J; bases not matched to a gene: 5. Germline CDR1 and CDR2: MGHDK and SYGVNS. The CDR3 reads CASSESGTGGSTF. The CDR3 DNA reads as TGTGCCAGCAGTGAATCAGGGACAGGGGGTTCCACCTTC.

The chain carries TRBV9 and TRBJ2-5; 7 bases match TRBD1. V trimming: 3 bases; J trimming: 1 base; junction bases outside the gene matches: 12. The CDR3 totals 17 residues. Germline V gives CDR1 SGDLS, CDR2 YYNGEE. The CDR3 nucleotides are TGTGCCAGCAGCGGGGACAGATTCATTGAAGGCCAAGAGACCCAGTACTTC. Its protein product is CASSGDRFIEGQETQYF.

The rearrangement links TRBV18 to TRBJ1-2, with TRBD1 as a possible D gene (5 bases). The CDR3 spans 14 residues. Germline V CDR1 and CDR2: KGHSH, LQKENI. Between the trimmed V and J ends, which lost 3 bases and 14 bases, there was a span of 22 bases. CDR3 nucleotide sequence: TGTGCCAGCTCACCCCTAGAGGCGCGGGGCCTTTTGACCTTC. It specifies CASSPLEARGLLTF.

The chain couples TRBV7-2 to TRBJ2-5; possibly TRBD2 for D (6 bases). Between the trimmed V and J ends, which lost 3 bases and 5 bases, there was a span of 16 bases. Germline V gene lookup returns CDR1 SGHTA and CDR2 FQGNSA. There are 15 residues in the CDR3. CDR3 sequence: CASSFVHGGMETQYF. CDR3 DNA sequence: TGTGCCAGCAGCTTTGTACACGGGGGTATGGAGACCCAGTACTTC.